The 32 T cell receptor beta chains below all came from one sample that was sequenced in a study of spatial heterogeneity in lung cancer. The time point is: sample taken at primary tumor resection. Whole RNA came from tumor, nontumor lung or frozen PBMC and was sequenced without being sorted. TCRdb ran MiXCR on the 5' RACE reads and lists one entry per CDR3 protein. The sample has under 40,000 distinct CDR3 sequences, 5.2% seen once. This sample comprised PBMCs, obtained at surgery. These receptors all come from a female donor with early-stage non-small cell lung cancer.

This rearrangement joins TRBV12-3 or TRBV12-4 to TRBJ1-1; 8 bases are a match to TRBD1. The J segment lost 7 bases and the V segment lost 5 bases, leaving 21 bases of the junction unmatched. The CDR3 length is 18 residues. For the CDR3, the DNA is TGTGCCAGCAGTGCCGGGGCAGGGGGCCTTCTACCCGCCCGTGAAGCTTTCTTT. Its protein is CASSAGAGGLLPAREAFF.

This clonotype turned up a few times. The chain links TRBV12-3 or TRBV12-4 to TRBJ1-1; D gene uncertain. Trimming took 1 base from V and 10 from J, leaving 4 bases between them. The CDR3 sequence is 10 residues long. The CDR3 DNA reads TGTGCCAGCAGTTTAGGTCTAGCTTTCTTT. Translation: CASSLGLAFF.

This clonotype was counted at least ten times. This rearrangement joins TRBV30 to TRBJ2-3; TRBD2 matches 10 bases. J gave up 2 bases and V 5 bases, and 7 bases lay outside the gene matches. Germline assignment: CDR1 GTSNPN and CDR2 SVGIG (reference sequence). The CDR3 is 15 residues long. The CDR3, as DNA: TGTGCCTGGGATATTAGCGGGGGGATCACAGATACGCAGTATTTT. As protein: CAWDISGGITDTQYF.

This clonotype was recorded a few times. The rearrangement links TRBV5-6 to TRBJ2-5; 7 bases align to TRBD1. The J segment lost 4 bases and the V segment lost 3 bases, leaving 12 bases of the junction unmatched. This CDR3 is built from 16 residues. The germline CDR1 and CDR2 sequences are SGHDT and YYEEEE. CDR3 sequence reads: CASSSTGRGGGETQYF. As DNA, the CDR3 is TGTGCCAGCAGCTCGACAGGGCGTGGGGGCGGAGAGACCCAGTACTTC.

The chain has TRBV19 and TRBJ2-7; D might be TRBD1 (6 bases). Deletions cut 10 bases from V and 6 bases from J, with 19 bases between. Germline V gene lookup returns CDR1 LNHDA and CDR2 SQIVND (reference sequence). This CDR3 is built from 13 residues. The DNA for the CDR3 is TGTGCCACCGAACAGGGATCATCGTTCGAGCAGTACTTC. Encoded protein: CATEQGSSFEQYF.

The V call is TRBV6-5, the J call TRBJ2-5, with TRBD2 identical over 7 bases. Germline V CDR1 and CDR2: MNHEY, SVGAGI. V lost 2 bases to trimming and J lost 5 bases; unmatched junction nucleotides: 5. This CDR3 region has 14 residues. The CDR3 loop is CASSYLRGVETQYF. The CDR3 nucleotides are TGTGCCAGCAGTTACCTCCGGGGGGTTGAGACCCAGTACTTC.

This clonotype was observed at least ten times. This chain joins TRBV5-6 and TRBJ2-3; 7 nucleotides align to TRBD2. Germline loops: CDR1 SGHDT, CDR2 YYEEEE. The ends lost 0 bases at V and 6 bases at J; junction bases unmatched: 16. The CDR3 loop spans 18 amino acids. The CDR3 sequence: CASSLGMGGNLSPDTQYF. The CDR3 DNA sequence: TGTGCCAGCAGCTTGGGGATGGGAGGGAATTTGTCCCCGGATACGCAGTATTTT.

J is TRBJ2-1 and V is TRBV12-3 or TRBV12-4, with 8 bases aligning to TRBD1. V lost 7 bases and J lost 0; bases outside the gene matches: 5. CDR3 length equals 15 residues. This CDR3 is CASNWDRTSYNEQFF. DNA for the CDR3: TGTGCCAGCAATTGGGACAGGACCTCCTACAATGAGCAGTTCTTC.

The CDR3 reads CASSGTGSSSDTQYF. In DNA form, the CDR3 reads TGTGCCAGCAGCGGCACCGGGAGTTCTTCAGATACGCAGTATTTT. This chain links TRBV7-2 with TRBJ2-3; TRBD2 is a possible D gene (6 bases). Germline CDR1 is SGHTA and CDR2 is FQGNSA. The CDR3 runs to 15 residues. V was shortened by 5 bases and J by 4 bases, with 16 bases between the two germline ends.

V and J are TRBV7-6 and TRBJ1-5; D gene unclear. Germline V gene lookup returns CDR1 SGHVS and CDR2 FNYEAQ. The CDR3 is 15 amino acids. Trimming cost V 2 bases and J 3 bases, with 11 bases left between them. CDR3 DNA: TGTGCCAGCAGCTTAAGGTCAGGTTCCAATCAGCCCCAGCATTTT. Translated: CASSLRSGSNQPQHF.

This clonotype has a count of ten or more. The rearrangement uses TRBV4-2 and TRBJ2-1, with 9 positions matching TRBD1. The CDR3 loop spans 14 amino acids. CDR1 LGHNA and CDR2 YNFKEQ come from the germline V gene. V lost 5 bases, J lost 12 bases, and 11 bases stayed unmatched. CDR3 sequence: CASSIRDRENGQFF. For the CDR3, the DNA is TGTGCCAGCAGCATCCGGGACAGGGAGAACGGGCAGTTCTTC.

This clonotype occurred many times. This CDR3 is CASSLDPVGTGGARETQYF. CDR3 in DNA: TGTGCCAGCAGCTTAGACCCTGTAGGGACAGGGGGCGCCCGGGAGACCCAGTACTTC. This chain joins TRBV7-9 and TRBJ2-5; 12 nucleotides align to TRBD1. From germline, CDR1 is SEHNR and CDR2 FQNEAQ (reference sequence). J was trimmed by 5 bases and V by 1 base; bases with no gene match: 14. This CDR3 comprises 19 residues.

This clonotype has more than one count but fewer than ten. A read error may account for a junction end that differs from germline. This sequence joins TRBV7-6 and TRBJ1-6; D gene ambiguous. This CDR3 region has 13 residues. In germline, CDR1 is SGHVS, CDR2 FNYEAQ. CDR3 residues: CTSSSAVGTPLHF. In DNA, the CDR3 is TGTACCAGCAGCTCAGCTGTGGGGACACCCCTCCACTTT.

J is TRBJ1-5 and V is TRBV19; possible D gene TRBD1, 5 bases. The V gene's germline CDR1 is LNHDA and CDR2 SQIVND (reference sequence). Trimming took 5 bases from V and 7 from J, leaving 12 bases between them. The CDR3 sequence is 13 residues long. This CDR3 reads CASSLQDGQPQHF. CDR3 nucleotide sequence: TGTGCCAGTAGTCTACAGGATGGACAGCCCCAGCATTTT.

This clonotype was observed at least ten times. The chain joins TRBV6-2 or TRBV6-3 to TRBJ2-7; D perhaps matches TRBD1 (5 bases). The length of the CDR3 is 16 residues. With 2 bases removed from V and 2 bases from J, the gap between germline ends came to 16 bases. Germline loops: CDR1 MNHEY, CDR2 SVGEGT. The chain's CDR3 is CASSYPRQSWAYEQYF. The DNA for the CDR3 is TGTGCCAGCAGTTACCCACGACAGTCGTGGGCCTACGAGCAGTACTTC.

This clonotype was recorded many times. V gene TRBV14 combines with J gene TRBJ2-1; D is tentatively TRBD1 or TRBD2 (5 bases each). Trimming took 4 bases from V and 7 from J, leaving 17 bases between them. This CDR3 region has 15 residues. Germline V gene lookup returns CDR1 SGHDN and CDR2 FVKESK. The CDR3 DNA sequence: TGTGCCAGCAGCCCCCTGGGGGTACAGGTTAATGAGCAGTTCTTC. As protein: CASSPLGVQVNEQFF. Supplemented by reference TRBV14 and TRBJ2-1, the full variable domain reads EAGVTQFPSHSVIEKGQTVTLRCDPISGHDNLYWYRRVMGKEIKFLLHFVKESKQDESGMPNNRFLAERTGGTYSTLKVQPAELEDSGVYFCASSPLGVQVNEQFFGPGTRLTVL.

This clonotype has ten or more counts. The rearrangement links TRBV28 to TRBJ1-2, with D perhaps TRBD1 (5 bases). Between the trimmed V and J ends, which lost 5 bases and 4 bases, there was a span of 20 bases. CDR1 is MDHEN and CDR2 is SYDVKM in the germline V gene. This CDR3 is 16 amino acids long. CDR3 residues: CASSSPSGSGGYGYTF. DNA of the CDR3: TGTGCCAGCAGTAGCCCCTCAGGGAGCGGGGGCTATGGCTACACCTTC.

The table lists this clonotype with many counts. The gene calls are TRBV5-1 and TRBJ2-1; weak D call: TRBD2 (6 bases). The V end was cut by 5 bases, the J end by 4 bases, with 13 bases between. This CDR3 region has 14 residues. Germline values: CDR1 SGHRS, CDR2 YFSETQ. This CDR3 reads CASRLGGEYNEQFF. The CDR3 DNA follows: TGCGCCAGCAGGTTAGGAGGGGAGTACAATGAGCAGTTCTTC.

This clonotype was observed at least ten times. The V gene is TRBV11-2, the J gene TRBJ1-1; 10 bases are shared with TRBD1. Per the germline V gene, CDR1 is SGHAT and CDR2 is FQNNGV. J lost 7 bases, V lost 1 base, and 6 bases had no gene match. CDR3 length: 15 residues. The CDR3 DNA reads as TGTGCCAGCAGCTTAGGGGGACAGGGGAAGAATGAAGCTTTCTTT. Residues: CASSLGGQGKNEAFF. The complete variable domain, with remaining parts taken from reference TRBV11-2 and TRBJ1-1, reads EAGVAQSPRYKIIEKRQSVAFWCNPISGHATLYWYQQILGQGPKLLIQFQNNGVVDDSQLPKDRFSAERLKGVDSTLKIQPAKLEDSAVYLCASSLGGQGKNEAFFGQGTRLTVV.

The chain uses TRBV5-5 and TRBJ2-4; perhaps TRBD1 as D (6 bases). Germline CDR1 reads SGHKS; CDR2 reads YYEKEE (reference sequence). This CDR3 contains 18 residues. The ends were cut back, 0 bases at V and 7 bases at J, with 23 bases in the middle. The CDR3: CASSLAKVWQGPGNIQYF. The CDR3 bases are TGTGCCAGCAGCTTGGCCAAAGTATGGCAGGGGCCAGGGAACATTCAGTACTTC.

This clonotype was picked up many times. The chain is built from TRBV20-1 and TRBJ2-3; D not certain. This CDR3 comprises 11 residues. The V end was cut by 7 bases, the J end by 4 bases, with 9 bases between. Germline assignment: CDR1 DFQATT and CDR2 SNEGSKA (reference sequence). CDR3 nucleotides: TGCAGTGTAACCCGCGCAGATACGCAGTATTTT. It yields the protein CSVTRADTQYF.

A remark on this clonotype: Given a much more abundant clone one base away, this may be a read error. The V and J genes are TRBV20-1 and TRBJ2-7; no reliable D call. This CDR3 is built from 16 residues. CDR1 DFQATT and CDR2 SNEGSKA come from the germline V gene (reference sequence). The CDR3 protein is CSARDPERLGPYEQHF. The CDR3 nucleotides read TGCAGTGCTAGAGATCCGGAAAGGCTAGGTCCCTACGAGCAGCACTTC.

This clonotype was found many times. The chain is built from TRBV27 and TRBJ2-7, with D maybe TRBD2 (6 bases). The V gene lost 4 bases and the J gene lost 1 base, with 20 bases spanning the gap. The CDR3 is 17 amino acids. The germline CDR1 and CDR2 sequences are MNHEY and SMNVEV (reference sequence). The chain's CDR3 is CASSYLRGGLRSYEQYF. DNA for the CDR3: TGTGCCAGCAGTTACCTCCGAGGAGGGCTCCGATCCTACGAGCAGTACTTC.

This clonotype is medium-sized by share. J is TRBJ2-6 and V is TRBV7-2; weak D call: TRBD2 (5 bases). CDR1 is SGHTA, CDR2 FQGNSA, per germline. There are 15 residues in the CDR3. The V gene lost 5 bases and the J gene lost 0 bases, with 8 bases spanning the gap. As DNA, the CDR3 is TGTGCCAGCAGCCAGGAGGACTCTGGGGCCAACGTCCTGACTTTC. Its protein is CASSQEDSGANVLTF. The full variable domain, with the rest looked up from reference TRBV7-2 and TRBJ2-6, is GAGVSQSPSNKVTEKGKDVELRCDPISGHTALYWYRQSLGQGLEFLIYFQGNSAPDKSGLPSDRFSAERTGGSVSTLTIQRTQQEDSAVYLCASSQEDSGANVLTFGAGSRLTVL.

This clonotype was observed many times. The J gene is TRBJ2-5, the V gene TRBV7-8, with TRBD1 as a possible D gene (6 bases). The germline gives CDR1 SGHVS, CDR2 FQNEAQ. V dropped 3 bases and J dropped 7 bases, with 15 bases sitting between them. CDR3 length equals 14 residues. The CDR3 nucleotides are TGTGCCAGCAGCTTGTCTGGGGGCCTGGGGACCCAGTACTTC. Translated, it gives CASSLSGGLGTQYF.

V gene TRBV5-1 combines with J gene TRBJ1-5; D remains ambiguous. V shed 0 bases and J shed 6 bases, with 13 bases lying between them. The CDR3 length is 15 residues. CDR1 SGHRS and CDR2 YFSETQ come from the germline V gene. In nucleotides, the CDR3 is TGCGCCAGCAGCTTGGGGGCTCTTGAGGGTCAGCCCCAGCATTTT. It codes for CASSLGALEGQPQHF.

There are many counts of this clonotype. The chain combines TRBV28 with TRBJ2-1; TRBD2 matches at 8 bases. This CDR3 comprises 18 residues. Trimming at V came to 2 bases and at J to 6 bases, leaving 15 bases not matched to a gene. Germline V gives CDR1 MDHEN, CDR2 SYDVKM. The CDR3 region has the DNA TGTGCCAGCAGTTTAGGCTCCCGGCGGGGGGTTTCCCCCAATGAGCAGTTCTTC. It codes for CASSLGSRRGVSPNEQFF.

This clonotype has a count of ten or more. The J gene is TRBJ2-3, the V gene TRBV12-3 or TRBV12-4, with 16 positions matching TRBD2. CDR3 length: 18 amino acids. With V trimmed by 6 bases and J by 2 bases, 8 bases remained unmatched. Written as DNA, the CDR3 is TGTGCCAGCAGGCCAGGGACTAGCGGGGGGGGATTCACAGATACGCAGTATTTT. Translation: CASRPGTSGGGFTDTQYF.

This clonotype was detected a few times. V and J are TRBV6-1 and TRBJ2-1; 9 bases match TRBD2. Germline V CDR1 and CDR2: MNHNS, SASEGT. The CDR3 sequence is 16 residues long. Losses at the gene ends were 1 base for V and 4 bases for J; bases not matched to a gene: 5. The CDR3 coding sequence is TGTGCCAGCAGTGAAGAAACTAGCGGGCGATACAATGAGCAGTTCTTC. Its translation: CASSEETSGRYNEQFF.

This clonotype came up many times. The rearrangement joins TRBV12-3 or TRBV12-4 to TRBJ1-5; no definite D call. The ends were cut back, 7 bases at V and 7 bases at J, with 11 bases in the middle. This CDR3 contains 12 residues. CDR3 in DNA: TGTGCCAGCAATACGGGAGGCCAGCCCCAGCATTTT. This gives the protein CASNTGGQPQHF.

This clonotype was seen many times. V and J are TRBV24-1 and TRBJ2-3, with D tentatively TRBD1 (6 bases). The CDR3 is made up of 15 amino acids. The V end lost 5 bases, the J end lost 2 bases, and 13 bases lay between the germline ends. Germline V gives CDR1 KGHDR, CDR2 SFDVKD. The CDR3 DNA is TGTGCCACCAGTGCCGTAGGGGACATCACAGATACGCAGTATTTT. This codes for CATSAVGDITDTQYF.

This chain links TRBV12-3 or TRBV12-4 with TRBJ1-2; possible D gene TRBD1, 5 bases. The V end lost 1 base, the J end lost 0 bases, and 12 bases lay between the germline ends. The CDR3 sequence is 16 residues long. The CDR3 DNA follows: TGTGCCAGCAGTTTAGGGAGGAGGGGAGCTAACTATGGCTACACCTTC. Translation: CASSLGRRGANYGYTF.